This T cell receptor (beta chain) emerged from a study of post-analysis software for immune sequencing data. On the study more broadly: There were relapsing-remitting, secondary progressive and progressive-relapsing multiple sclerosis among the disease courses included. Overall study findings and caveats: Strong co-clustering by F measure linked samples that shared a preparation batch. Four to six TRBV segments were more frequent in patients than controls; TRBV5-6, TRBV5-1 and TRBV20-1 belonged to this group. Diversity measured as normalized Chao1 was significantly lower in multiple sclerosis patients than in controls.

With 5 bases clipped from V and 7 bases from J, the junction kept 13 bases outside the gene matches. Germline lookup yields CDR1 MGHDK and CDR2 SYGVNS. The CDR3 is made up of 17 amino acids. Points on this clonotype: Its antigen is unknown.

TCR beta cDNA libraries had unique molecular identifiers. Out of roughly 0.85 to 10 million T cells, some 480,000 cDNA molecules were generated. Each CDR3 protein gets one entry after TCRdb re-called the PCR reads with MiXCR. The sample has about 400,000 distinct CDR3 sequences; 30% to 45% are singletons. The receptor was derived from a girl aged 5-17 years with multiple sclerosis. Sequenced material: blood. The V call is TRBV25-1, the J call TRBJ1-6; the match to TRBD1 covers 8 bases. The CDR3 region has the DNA TGTGCCAGCAGTCTCTCACGGACAGGGTCGGAGAATTCACCCCTCCACTTT. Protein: CASSLSRTGSENSPLHF.